A single sample gave rise to the 24 T cell receptor beta chains below, sequenced in a study of blood T cell repertoires in COVID-19. Some clones are missing from TCRdb's copy, which holds only in-frame ones; the method was immunoSEQ multiplex PCR. The sample lists 180,000 or so clones, 75% to 90% occurring once. The sample consisted of PBMCs or T cells enriched from blood (not recorded which). These receptors were taken from a middle-aged man who had recovered from COVID-19.

This chain joins TRBV9 and TRBJ1-1, with D possibly matching TRBD1 (5 bases). Germline CDR1 SGDLS, CDR2 YYNGEE. The CDR3 runs to 11 residues. The V and J ends lost 3 bases and 7 bases respectively, with 7 bases between them. The chain's CDR3 is CASSATDEAFF. The CDR3 bases are TGTGCCAGCAGCGCGACAGATGAAGCTTTCTTT.

V and J are TRBV5-1 and TRBJ2-5; TRBD1 is a possible D gene (5 bases). The CDR3 extends over 14 amino acids. Germline CDR1 is SGHRS and CDR2 is YFSETQ. V was clipped by 1 base and J by 1 base, with 8 bases between them. CDR3 DNA: TGCGCCAGCAGCTTGTCAGGGATCCAAGAGACCCAGTACTTC. Translating it yields CASSLSGIQETQYF.

The chain couples TRBV7-6 to TRBJ2-4; 9 bases align to TRBD1. The junction had 10 bases not matched to a gene; V was cut back by 5 bases and J by 5 bases. The CDR3 length is 16 residues. CDR1 SGHVS and CDR2 FNYEAQ come from the germline V gene. The CDR3 protein is CASSQKDRGGQNIQYF. The CDR3 coding sequence is TGTGCCAGCAGCCAAAAAGACAGGGGGGGTCAAAACATTCAGTACTTC.

The CDR3 spells CASKLAGNNNEQFF. CDR3 bases: TGTGCCAGCAAACTAGCGGGAAACAACAATGAGCAGTTCTTC. J is TRBJ2-1 and V is TRBV27; 10 bases agree with TRBD2. CDR1 is MNHEY, CDR2 SMNVEV, per germline (reference sequence). The CDR3 has 14 amino acids. Trimming removed 7 bases from V and 5 bases from J; junction bases left unmatched: 5.

This clone turned up a few times. This chain links TRBV27 with TRBJ2-3; tentatively, D is TRBD1 (6 bases). CDR3 length: 13 residues. Germline V gene lookup returns CDR1 MNHEY and CDR2 SMNVEV (reference sequence). Deletions cut 4 bases from V and 3 bases from J, with 8 bases between. The CDR3 DNA reads as TGTGCCAGCAGTTACCAGGGGACAGATACGCAGTATTTT. Its protein product is CASSYQGTDTQYF.

The V gene is TRBV11-2, the J gene TRBJ2-1; unclear D gene. CDR3 length: 14 amino acids. Between the trimmed V and J ends, which lost 1 base and 9 bases, there was a span of 13 bases. Germline loops: CDR1 SGHAT, CDR2 FQNNGV. CDR3 nucleotide sequence: TGTGCCAGCAGCTTAGGGGCCTCCTCCGGTGAGCAGTTCTTC. Translating it yields CASSLGASSGEQFF.

This chain connects TRBV28 to TRBJ2-6; D is unresolved. The germline V and J ends were trimmed by 7 bases and 0 bases, with 10 bases remaining between them. CDR1 and CDR2 from the germline V gene are MDHEN and SYDVKM. The CDR3 sequence is 15 residues long. In DNA form, the CDR3 reads TGTGCCAGCACCAAGCCTAACTCTGGGGCCAACGTCCTGACTTTC. It specifies CASTKPNSGANVLTF.

This clone appeared a single time. The chain recombines TRBV7-9 with TRBJ2-2, with TRBD1 matching 12 bases. Germline trimming cut 5 bases from V and 4 bases from J; bases unmatched to any gene: 5. The germline V gene encodes CDR1 SEHNR and CDR2 FQNEAQ (reference sequence). There are 16 residues in the CDR3. Here the CDR3 DNA reads TGTGCCAGCAGCGGATTGGGACAGGGGGCCACCGGGGAGCTGTTTTTT. Its translation is CASSGLGQGATGELFF.

The chain is built from TRBV20-1 and TRBJ1-4; TRBD1 might be the D (6 bases). V was clipped by 3 bases and J by 1 base, with 12 bases between them. The CDR3 loop spans 15 amino acids. The germline V gene encodes CDR1 DFQATT and CDR2 SNEGSKA (reference sequence). The CDR3 protein is CSASRGGGTNEKLFF. The CDR3 DNA reads as TGCAGTGCTAGTCGGGGGGGCGGAACTAATGAAAAACTGTTTTTT.

The rearrangement joins TRBV29-1 to TRBJ1-2, with a weak D call TRBD1 (6 bases). There are 13 residues in the CDR3. Germline V gene sequence: CDR1 SQVTM, CDR2 ANQGSEA. The V gene lost 4 bases and the J gene lost 4 bases, with 13 bases spanning the gap. The CDR3 sequence is CSVAGALAYGYTF. The CDR3 coding sequence is TGCAGCGTTGCAGGGGCACTTGCCTATGGCTACACCTTC.

V gene TRBV5-6 combines with J gene TRBJ2-7, with TRBD2 matching over 14 bases. CDR3 length: 16 residues. Trimming took 5 bases from V and 2 from J; bases not matched to a gene: 6. The germline gives CDR1 SGHDT, CDR2 YYEEEE. CDR3 nucleotide sequence: TGTGCCAGCAGTCGAAGGACTAGCGGGAGGACCTACGAGCAGTACTTC. Amino acids: CASSRRTSGRTYEQYF.

The genes are TRBV7-9 and TRBJ2-5; no reliable D call. Germline V lookup: CDR1 SEHNR, CDR2 FQNEAQ (reference sequence). With 4 bases removed from V and 4 bases from J, the gap between germline ends came to 7 bases. The CDR3 totals 12 residues. CDR3 in amino acids: CASSYHGETQYF. DNA for the CDR3: TGTGCCAGCAGCTACCACGGAGAGACCCAGTACTTC.

This chain uses TRBV4-1 with TRBJ1-1, with a weak D call TRBD1 (6 bases). Germline CDR1 MGHRA, CDR2 YSYEKL. V was pared by 1 base and J by 4 bases, with 10 bases between. This CDR3 has 14 amino acids. CDR3 nucleotide sequence: TGCGCCAGCAGCCAAGCCAGGGGTAGCACTGAAGCTTTCTTT. It specifies CASSQARGSTEAFF.

This sequence joins TRBV3-1 (or the pseudogene TRBV3-2) and TRBJ2-2; TRBD1 might be the D (6 bases). The CDR3 has 15 residues. The V end lost 0 bases, the J end lost 4 bases, and 9 bases lay between the germline ends. CDR1 LGHDT and CDR2 YNNKEL come from the germline V gene (reference sequence). The CDR3: CASSQDTGSTGELFF. CDR3 coding DNA: TGTGCCAGCAGCCAAGATACAGGGAGCACCGGGGAGCTGTTTTTT.

This chain joins TRBV9 and TRBJ2-4; 7 positions match TRBD2. This CDR3 has 16 residues. Germline V gene data show CDR1 as SGDLS and CDR2 as YYNGEE. Trimming took 4 bases from V and 1 from J; bases not matched to a gene: 8. CDR3 loop: CASSPTPGGAKNIQYF. The CDR3, as DNA: TGTGCCAGCAGCCCCACCCCCGGGGGGGCCAAAAACATTCAGTACTTC.

V is TRBV6-1 and J is TRBJ2-3; the match to TRBD2 covers 9 bases. V shed 4 bases, J shed 3 bases, and the junction held 8 bases outside the gene matches. CDR3 length: 16 residues. Germline lookup yields CDR1 MNHNS and CDR2 SASEGT. The CDR3: CASSAGTSRVTDTQYF. In DNA, the CDR3 is TGTGCCAGCAGTGCCGGGACTAGCCGGGTTACAGATACGCAGTATTTT.

This clone was counted a few times. The chain has TRBV28 and TRBJ2-7; D gene uncertain. The germline V and J ends were trimmed by 6 bases and 3 bases, with 9 bases remaining between them. This CDR3 is 12 amino acids long. The V gene's germline CDR1 is MDHEN and CDR2 SYDVKM. The DNA of the CDR3 is TGTGCCAGCAGGGCGGTGCTCTACGAGCAGTACTTC. Translated: CASRAVLYEQYF. The whole variable domain, remainder taken from reference TRBV28 and TRBJ2-7, is DVKVTQSSRYLVKRTGEKVFLECVQDMDHENMFWYRQDPGLGLRLIYFSYDVKMKEKGDIPEGYSVSREKKERFSLILESASTNQTSMYLCASRAVLYEQYFGPGTRLTVT.

This sequence joins TRBV30 and TRBJ1-2; 7 positions match TRBD1. Per the germline V gene, CDR1 is GTSNPN and CDR2 is SVGIG (reference sequence). This CDR3 is 16 amino acids long. The trim removed 5 bases at V and 4 bases at J, leaving 16 bases unmatched. CDR3 protein: CAWRPSTGRLVYGYTF. The CDR3 coding sequence is TGTGCCTGGCGACCGTCGACAGGGCGTCTGGTCTATGGCTACACCTTC. The variable domain in full, completed from reference TRBV30 and TRBJ1-2, reads SQTIHQWPATLVQPVGSPLSLECTVEGTSNPNLYWYRQAAGRGLQLLFYSVGIGQISSEVPQNLSASRPQDRQFILSSKKLLLSDSGFYLCAWRPSTGRLVYGYTFGSGTRLTVV.

The chain uses TRBV30 and TRBJ1-1; 9 bases agree with TRBD1. Trimming took 8 bases from V and 4 from J; bases not matched to a gene: 23. The CDR3 consists of 18 residues. In germline, CDR1 is GTSNPN, CDR2 SVGIG (reference sequence). The CDR3 region is CARDRTGEGLASITEAFF. As DNA, the CDR3 is TGTGCCAGGGACCGGACAGGGGAAGGCCTGGCAAGTATCACTGAAGCTTTCTTT.

This chain joins TRBV7-9 and TRBJ2-2; 7 nucleotides agree with TRBD2. CDR3 length equals 14 residues. V lost 7 bases to trimming and J lost 5 bases; unmatched junction nucleotides: 7. CDR1 and CDR2 from the germline V gene are SEHNR and FQNEAQ (reference sequence). CDR3 protein: CASNDGRRTGELFF. Written as DNA, the CDR3 is TGTGCCAGCAACGACGGGAGGCGTACCGGGGAGCTGTTTTTT.

This chain links TRBV19 with TRBJ1-5; tentative D call: TRBD1 (6 bases). The germline V and J ends were trimmed by 9 bases and 7 bases, with 13 bases remaining between them. The germline V gene encodes CDR1 LNHDA and CDR2 SQIVND (reference sequence). The CDR3 length is 12 residues. The CDR3 sequence is CASGGGAQPQHF. The CDR3 nucleotides read TGTGCCAGCGGAGGGGGGGCCCAGCCCCAGCATTTT.

This clone has a single count. The V and J genes are TRBV7-8 and TRBJ1-4, with TRBD1 as a possible D gene (6 bases). CDR1 is SGHVS and CDR2 is FQNEAQ in the germline V gene. This CDR3 contains 17 residues. Trimming took 5 bases from V and 0 from J, leaving 16 bases between them. The CDR3 here is CASSRPRRTATNEKLFF. The CDR3 coding sequence is TGTGCCAGCAGCCGACCCCGACGGACAGCAACTAATGAAAAACTGTTTTTT.

Note on this clone: A much bigger clone sits one base away, suggesting this may be a read error. The genes are TRBV4-2 and TRBJ1-5; the match to TRBD1 covers 7 bases. J gave up 3 bases and V 4 bases, and 3 bases lay outside the gene matches. The CDR3 is made up of 14 amino acids. CDR1 and CDR2 from the germline V gene are LGHNA and YNFKEQ. CDR3 sequence reads: CASSLGTDNQPQHF. The CDR3 nucleotides read TGTGCCAGCAGCCTAGGGACAGACAATCAGCCCCAGCATTTT.

The chain employs TRBV9 and TRBJ1-6, with D possibly being TRBD1 (6 bases). CDR3 length equals 14 residues. From germline, CDR1 is SGDLS and CDR2 YYNGEE. Trimming stripped 0 bases from V and 6 bases from J, with 7 bases between. As DNA, the CDR3 is TGTGCCAGCAGCGTAGGACAGGTTAATTCACCCCTCCACTTT. Translated, it gives CASSVGQVNSPLHF.